Below, 26 T cell receptor beta chains from the same sample are listed, as sequenced in a study of blood T cell repertoires in COVID-19. The method was immunoSEQ multiplex PCR; TCRdb's version includes in-frame clones alone and lacks a portion of them. The sample shows under 400,000 clones, roughly nine tenths of them seen only once. Sequencing was performed on peripheral blood. These receptors were obtained from a woman in her sixties with COVID-19, enrolled during active disease.

The chain couples TRBV5-1 to TRBJ1-3; TRBD1 matches 9 bases. The V and J ends lost 4 bases and 2 bases, in that order; junction bases with no gene match: 4. Per the germline V gene, CDR1 is SGHRS and CDR2 is YFSETQ. This CDR3 is 15 amino acids long. The CDR3 DNA reads TGCGCCAGCAGCCCGTGGACAGGGGCTGGAAACACCATATATTTT. Translated, it gives CASSPWTGAGNTIYF.

The chain combines TRBV6-5 with TRBJ1-2; D is unclear. CDR1 is MNHEY, CDR2 SVGAGI, per germline. Trimming removed 6 bases from V and 10 bases from J, with 18 bases in between. CDR3 length: 13 residues. The CDR3 loop reads CASRPTPQSSYTF. The CDR3 nucleotides read TGTGCCAGCAGACCAACACCCCAATCATCCTACACCTTC.

The J gene is TRBJ2-1, the V gene TRBV5-8, with a possible D match to TRBD2 (7 bases). The CDR3 totals 16 residues. In germline, CDR1 is SGHTS, CDR2 YDEGEE. V dropped 2 bases and J dropped 9 bases, with 21 bases sitting between them. Here the CDR3 DNA reads TGTGCCAGCAGCTTCAAGGGGGGGACTCCCGCAATTGAGCAGTTCTTC. Translating gives CASSFKGGTPAIEQFF.

The genes are TRBV30 and TRBJ2-7; TRBD1 is a possible D gene (7 bases). CDR1 is GTSNPN and CDR2 is SVGIG in the germline V gene (reference sequence). The CDR3 is made up of 12 amino acids. V was cut by 8 bases and J by 3 bases, with 14 bases left in between. CDR3: CARGTAGYEQYF. In DNA, the CDR3 is TGTGCCCGCGGGACAGCCGGCTACGAGCAGTACTTC.

The V gene is TRBV7-9, the J gene TRBJ1-2, with D hard to call. Trimming pared 7 bases from V and 4 bases from J, leaving 22 bases between. The length of the CDR3 is 16 residues. CDR1 and CDR2 from the germline V gene are SEHNR and FQNEAQ (reference sequence). The CDR3 spells CASTTLGSHFVYGYTF. The CDR3 DNA follows: TGTGCCAGCACCACACTCGGGAGTCACTTTGTCTATGGCTACACCTTC.

This clone was observed a few times. The genes are TRBV19 and TRBJ2-1, with TRBD1 identical over 10 bases. CDR3 size: 19 residues. Trimming cost V 3 bases and J 4 bases; bases outside gene matches: 15. CDR1 and CDR2 from the germline V gene are LNHDA and SQIVND (reference sequence). CDR3: CASSIYHGTGDTSYNEQFF. CDR3 nucleotide sequence: TGTGCCAGTAGTATTTACCACGGGACAGGGGACACTTCTTACAATGAGCAGTTCTTC.

The chain links TRBV27 to TRBJ1-1; 9 nucleotides match TRBD1. From germline, CDR1 is MNHEY and CDR2 SMNVEV (reference sequence). The CDR3 runs to 14 residues. With 4 bases clipped from V and 10 bases from J, the junction kept 10 bases outside the gene matches. CDR3 sequence: CASSSYRDRDGAFF. CDR3 coding DNA: TGTGCCAGCAGTTCCTACCGGGACAGGGATGGAGCTTTCTTT.

The chain joins TRBV27 to TRBJ2-2, with a weak D call TRBD1 (6 bases). V was clipped by 8 bases and J by 0 bases, with 13 bases between them. CDR1 and CDR2 (germline): MNHEY, SMNVEV (reference sequence). The CDR3 is made up of 15 amino acids. CDR3 bases: TGTGCCAGCCGGACAGCGAGTTCGAACACCGGGGAGCTGTTTTTT. Translation: CASRTASSNTGELFF.

This chain joins TRBV3-1 (or the pseudogene TRBV3-2) and TRBJ1-4, with TRBD1 matching 9 bases. Germline CDR1 reads LGHDT; CDR2 reads YNNKEL (reference sequence). CDR3 length: 19 residues. Trimming cost V 0 bases and J 2 bases; bases outside gene matches: 10. This chain's CDR3 is CASSQEEQGAFVTNEKLFF. The CDR3, as DNA: TGTGCCAGCAGCCAAGAAGAACAGGGGGCTTTTGTGACTAATGAAAAACTGTTTTTT.

Turning to this clone: The same CDR3 can be traced to other DNA sequences in this sample. This chain links TRBV12-3 or TRBV12-4 with TRBJ1-2; 8 bases agree with TRBD1. This CDR3 is built from 13 residues. The V and J ends lost 5 bases and 4 bases, in that order; junction bases with no gene match: 3. The chain's CDR3 is CASSRDRGYGYTF. CDR3 sequence (DNA): TGTGCCAGCAGTAGAGACAGGGGCTATGGCTACACCTTC.

The chain employs TRBV24-1 and TRBJ1-4; possible D gene TRBD1, 6 bases. Per germline, CDR1 KGHDR and CDR2 SFDVKD. The CDR3 sequence is 17 residues long. The V gene lost 9 bases and the J gene lost 4 bases, with 23 bases spanning the gap. The CDR3 loop is CATARPGHLRINEKLFF. DNA of the CDR3: TGTGCCACCGCCCGTCCGGGACACCTCAGAATTAATGAAAAACTGTTTTTT.

This chain connects TRBV28 to TRBJ2-1, with D possibly being TRBD1 (5 bases). Germline V gene data show CDR1 as MDHEN and CDR2 as SYDVKM. The CDR3 spans 12 residues. V was clipped by 7 bases and J by 10 bases, with 14 bases between them. Written as DNA, the CDR3 is TGTGCCAGCACCGATCCCCACAGGGAGCAGTTCTTC. Translating it yields CASTDPHREQFF.

The gene calls are TRBV2 and TRBJ1-2; possibly TRBD1 for D (6 bases). Germline assignment: CDR1 SNHLY and CDR2 FYNNEI. V lost 7 bases and J 5 bases, leaving 11 bases between the germline ends. The CDR3 extends over 12 amino acids. The CDR3 sequence is CASIEQGYGYTF. In nucleotides, the CDR3 is TGTGCCAGCATAGAACAGGGATATGGCTACACCTTC. The entire variable domain, with the rest obtained from reference TRBV2 and TRBJ1-2, is as follows: EPEVTQTPSHQVTQMGQEVILRCVPISNHLYFYWYRQILGQKVEFLVSFYNNEISEKSEIFDDQFSVERPDGSNFTLKIRSTKLEDSAMYFCASIEQGYGYTFGSGTRLTVV.

The gene calls are TRBV7-6 and TRBJ2-5; 11 bases align to TRBD1. The V segment lost 5 bases and the J segment 6 bases; nucleotides outside the gene matches: 11. Germline CDR1 SGHVS, CDR2 FNYEAQ. The CDR3 totals 16 residues. CDR3 in amino acids: CASSLRTGGELKTQYF. The CDR3 DNA reads as TGTGCCAGCAGCCTAAGGACAGGGGGCGAGCTTAAGACCCAGTACTTC.

The rearrangement links TRBV7-9 to TRBJ1-1, with D possibly being TRBD1 (5 bases). V was pared by 4 bases and J by 8 bases, with 8 bases between. CDR1 is SEHNR, CDR2 FQNEAQ, per germline (reference sequence). The CDR3 is made up of 11 amino acids. The CDR3 bases are TGTGCCAGCAGCTGGGACTCCGAAGCTTTCTTT. It translates to CASSWDSEAFF.

This rearrangement joins TRBV11-2 to TRBJ2-7; tentatively, D is TRBD1 (6 bases). The CDR3 totals 14 residues. Trimming removed 5 bases at V and 0 bases at J, with 11 bases between. Germline values: CDR1 SGHAT, CDR2 FQNNGV. This chain's CDR3 is CASSRQALSYEQYF. The CDR3, as DNA: TGTGCCAGCAGCCGACAGGCCCTCTCCTACGAGCAGTACTTC. Looking up the rest from reference TRBV11-2 and TRBJ2-7 gives the full variable domain: EAGVAQSPRYKIIEKRQSVAFWCNPISGHATLYWYQQILGQGPKLLIQFQNNGVVDDSQLPKDRFSAERLKGVDSTLKIQPAKLEDSAVYLCASSRQALSYEQYFGPGTRLTVT.

This chain links TRBV29-1 with TRBJ2-1, with 8 bases aligning to TRBD2. The CDR3 consists of 14 residues. V shed 5 bases and J 0 bases; nucleotides not matched to a gene: 3. Germline V gene lookup returns CDR1 SQVTM and CDR2 ANQGSEA. Here the CDR3 DNA reads TGCAGCGTTCGCGGGGGGAGCTCCTACAATGAGCAGTTCTTC. Translation: CSVRGGSSYNEQFF.

The chain carries TRBV21-1 and TRBJ1-5; the listed D gene, TRBD1, was not tested against the DNA. TRBV21-1 is given as a pseudogene. The CDR3 is 16 amino acids. DNA of the CDR3: TGTGCCAGCAGCAAAGACAGGACAGGACAGCCTAAGCCCCAGCATTTT. Translating it yields CASSKDRTGQPKPQHF.

This clone appeared once. The chain carries TRBV5-6 and TRBJ2-3; TRBD2 agrees at 14 bases. Germline CDR1 reads SGHDT; CDR2 reads YYEEEE. V shed 4 bases, J shed 6 bases, and the junction held 7 bases outside the gene matches. The CDR3 runs 16 residues. The CDR3 protein is CASSPPGLAGADTQYF. The DNA of the CDR3 is TGTGCCAGCAGCCCCCCGGGACTAGCGGGGGCCGATACGCAGTATTTT.

V gene TRBV28 combines with J gene TRBJ2-2; 7 nucleotides agree with TRBD1. The junction had 4 bases not matched to a gene; V was cut back by 2 bases and J by 4 bases. This CDR3 has 15 residues. The germline V gene has CDR1 MDHEN and CDR2 SYDVKM. CDR3 amino acids: CASSLPSGGTGELFF. The CDR3 nucleotides are TGTGCCAGCAGTTTACCCTCAGGGGGCACCGGGGAGCTGTTTTTT.

The V gene is TRBV19, the J gene TRBJ2-1; TRBD1 agrees at 11 bases. Trimming took 5 bases from V and 7 from J; bases not matched to a gene: 7. This CDR3 has 15 amino acids. Germline V gene lookup returns CDR1 LNHDA and CDR2 SQIVND (reference sequence). The CDR3 here is CASSRWTGGENEQFF. The DNA for the CDR3 is TGTGCCAGTAGTCGGTGGACAGGGGGCGAAAATGAGCAGTTCTTC.

This clone was seen a single time. Within the sample, other DNA sequences also encode this same CDR3. The rearrangement uses TRBV6-5 and TRBJ1-2; 7 nucleotides agree with TRBD1. This CDR3 has 13 amino acids. The V gene end was trimmed by 5 bases and the J gene end by 5 bases; junction bases not matched to a gene: 5. Germline CDR1 is MNHEY and CDR2 is SVGAGI. In DNA, the CDR3 is TGTGCCAGCAGTCCGACAGGGAGATATGGCTACACCTTC. The encoded protein is CASSPTGRYGYTF.

This chain joins TRBV7-3 and TRBJ2-7; D is unresolved. The CDR3 is 13 amino acids. V lost 2 bases to trimming and J lost 3 bases, with 8 bases between them. The V gene's germline CDR1 is SGHTA and CDR2 FQGTGA. DNA for the CDR3: TGTGCCAGCAGCTTAGGGCTGAACTACGAGCAGTACTTC. Its translation: CASSLGLNYEQYF.

The gene calls are TRBV2 and TRBJ1-1; the D gene is possibly TRBD1 (5 bases). The germline V and J ends were trimmed by 6 bases and 4 bases, with 15 bases remaining between them. CDR1 and CDR2 from the germline V gene are SNHLY and FYNNEI. The CDR3 loop spans 14 amino acids. CDR3 bases: TGTGCCAGCAGGGACCAGGGATTGGCCACTGAAGCTTTCTTT. Amino acid sequence: CASRDQGLATEAFF.

This clone is a singleton in its sample. The rearrangement joins TRBV5-1 to TRBJ2-5, with 12 nucleotides matching TRBD2. This CDR3 has 15 amino acids. The junction had 12 bases not matched to a gene; V was cut back by 10 bases and J by 5 bases. CDR1 and CDR2 from the germline V gene are SGHRS and YFSETQ. CDR3: CASRTSGADVETQYF. In nucleotides, the CDR3 is TGCGCCTCAAGGACTAGCGGGGCTGATGTGGAGACCCAGTACTTC. The full variable domain, completed using reference TRBV5-1 and TRBJ2-5, is KAGVTQTPRYLIKTRGQQVTLSCSPISGHRSVSWYQQTPGQGLQFLFEYFSETQRNKGNFPGRFSGRQFSNSRSEMNVSTLELGDSALYLCASRTSGADVETQYFGPGTRLLVL.

The chain links TRBV5-1 to TRBJ1-2; 7 nucleotides align to TRBD1. This CDR3 is built from 13 residues. Germline V lookup: CDR1 SGHRS, CDR2 YFSETQ. With V trimmed by 4 bases and J by 4 bases, 4 bases remained unmatched. The chain's CDR3 is CASSRDSSYGYTF. CDR3 DNA: TGCGCCAGCAGCCGGGACAGCTCCTATGGCTACACCTTC.